Below are 3 T cell receptor beta chains sequenced from a single sample in a study of blood T cell repertoires in COVID-19. The repertoire was sequenced with immunoSEQ multiplex PCR; TCRdb's copy has only in-frame clones and lacks some. The table shows some 300,000 clones, with about 91% occurring only once. The sequenced sample consisted of peripheral blood. The receptor source for this set is a woman between 25 and 40 years old who had recovered from COVID-19.

The chain has TRBV29-1 and TRBJ1-2; tentatively, D is TRBD1 (6 bases). Germline V gives CDR1 SQVTM, CDR2 ANQGSEA. CDR3 length: 11 amino acids. V lost 7 bases, J lost 8 bases, and 14 bases lay in between. The CDR3 nucleotides are TGCAGCGGCGTGTCAGGGGTCGGCTACACCTTC. Protein product: CSGVSGVGYTF.

V is TRBV24-1 and J is TRBJ2-3, with 14 bases lining up with TRBD2. Per germline, CDR1 KGHDR and CDR2 SFDVKD. This CDR3 has 14 amino acids. The V and J ends lost 5 bases and 6 bases, in that order; junction bases with no gene match: 0. The CDR3 DNA sequence: TGTGCCACCAGTGGGACTAGCGGGGGGGATACGCAGTATTTT. The encoded protein is CATSGTSGGDTQYF.

A word on this clone: Other nucleotide sequences from this sample produce the same CDR3. The chain carries TRBV28 and TRBJ1-2, with no clear D. The CDR3 sequence is 12 residues long. V lost 3 bases to trimming and J lost 7 bases, with 9 bases between them. The germline gives CDR1 MDHEN, CDR2 SYDVKM. CDR3 loop: CASSLLSGGYTF. CDR3 nucleotides: TGTGCCAGCAGTTTGCTTTCGGGTGGCTACACCTTC.